What follows are 21 T cell receptor beta chains derived from one specimen sequenced in a study of cytomegalovirus exposure and HLA in healthy donors. PCR amplification relied on 60 Vbeta primers (plus 13 Jbeta primers). Here immunoSEQ multiplex PCR was the method, and the copy in TCRdb shows in-frame clones only, minus some. The data contain some 190,000 clones, roughly 80% of them singletons. The sequenced sample was PBMCs. The receptor source for this set is a woman between 50 and 59 years old in good health and CMV-seronegative.

This sequence joins TRBV9 and TRBJ1-3; D gene uncertain. The CDR3 runs to 16 residues. The germline V and J ends were trimmed by 4 bases and 0 bases, with 14 bases remaining between them. Germline assignment: CDR1 SGDLS and CDR2 YYNGEE. The CDR3 nucleotides read TGTGCCAGCAGCAGTGAGGCGGCGGTCTCTGGAAACACCATATATTTT. Amino acids: CASSSEAAVSGNTIYF.

The chain employs TRBV25-1 and TRBJ1-6; D remains unclear. There are 14 residues in the CDR3. V was cut by 3 bases and J by 10 bases, with 13 bases left in between. Germline V gene sequence: CDR1 MGHDK, CDR2 SYGVNS. This CDR3 is CASSDAGVSSPLHF. CDR3 in DNA: TGTGCCAGCAGTGACGCCGGGGTGAGCTCACCCCTCCACTTT.

With regard to this clone: Additional DNA sequences in this sample encode the identical CDR3. The DNA for the CDR3 is TGTGCCAGCAGTTTACTAGCGGGGAGCACAGATACGCAGTATTTT. It translates to CASSLLAGSTDTQYF. The rearrangement joins TRBV28 to TRBJ2-3; 9 bases map to TRBD2. This CDR3 has 15 amino acids. Germline CDR1 reads MDHEN; CDR2 reads SYDVKM. V shed 2 bases, J shed 0 bases, and the junction held 0 bases outside the gene matches.

This clone was observed once. The V call is TRBV18, the J call TRBJ1-3; D is undetermined. This CDR3 comprises 15 residues. CDR1 and CDR2 from the germline V gene are KGHSH and LQKENI. V was clipped by 3 bases and J by 0 bases, with 9 bases between them. The CDR3 loop reads CASSPWASSGNTIYF. CDR3 bases: TGTGCCAGCTCACCGTGGGCCAGCTCTGGAAACACCATATATTTT.

The J gene is TRBJ1-1, the V gene TRBV27, with unresolved D. Germline V gene lookup returns CDR1 MNHEY and CDR2 SMNVEV (reference sequence). CDR3 size: 14 residues. Between the trimmed V and J ends, which lost 6 bases and 4 bases, there was a span of 15 bases. The CDR3 region is CASRLLVAGTEAFF. In DNA form, the CDR3 reads TGTGCCAGCAGGTTGCTGGTTGCGGGCACTGAAGCTTTCTTT.

This clone was seen a single time. V gene TRBV5-6 combines with J gene TRBJ2-5, with D hard to call. Trimming removed 3 bases from V and 5 bases from J, with 5 bases in between. This CDR3 contains 11 residues. Germline V gene lookup returns CDR1 SGHDT and CDR2 YYEEEE. The CDR3 spells CASSSRETQYF. Written as DNA, the CDR3 is TGTGCCAGCAGCTCCAGGGAGACCCAGTACTTC.

A few counts support this clone. The V call is TRBV6-5, the J call TRBJ1-1; no firm D call. CDR1 and CDR2 (germline): MNHEY, SVGAGI. Trimming stripped 3 bases from V and 3 bases from J, with 8 bases between. This CDR3 contains 13 residues. The CDR3 nucleotides read TGTGCCAGCAGTTATTTTAGAGACACTGAAGCTTTCTTT. Its protein product is CASSYFRDTEAFF.

In DNA form, the CDR3 reads TGTGCCAGTAGTATAGGGGAGGCCAGATCCTACGAGCAGTACTTC. Protein product: CASSIGEARSYEQYF. This chain connects TRBV19 to TRBJ2-7; a possible D gene is TRBD2 (6 bases). V lost 1 base and J lost 1, with 11 bases in between. CDR1 and CDR2 from the germline V gene are LNHDA and SQIVND (reference sequence). This CDR3 has 15 residues.

This clone was seen a few times. The CDR3 DNA sequence: TGTGCCAGCAGTGAGACCGTGAGGGAACGATCCTACGAGCAGTACTTC. Protein sequence: CASSETVRERSYEQYF. V gene TRBV2 combines with J gene TRBJ2-7; D perhaps matches TRBD2 (5 bases). The CDR3 extends over 16 amino acids. Trimming shortened V by 3 bases and J by 1 base, and 16 bases separated the two germline ends. CDR1 SNHLY and CDR2 FYNNEI come from the germline V gene.

The table lists this clone with a few counts. V usage is TRBV5-6 and J usage is TRBJ2-7; TRBD2 might be the D (7 bases). This CDR3 is 14 amino acids long. V was cut by 8 bases and J by 2 bases, with 17 bases left in between. Germline V lookup: CDR1 SGHDT, CDR2 YYEEEE. The CDR3 bases are TGTGCCAGTAGACGGAGGGGGGGAACCTACGAGCAGTACTTC. This gives the protein CASRRRGGTYEQYF.

The genes are TRBV6-5 and TRBJ2-5; D possibly corresponds to TRBD2 (6 bases). V lost 7 bases and J 5 bases, leaving 14 bases between the germline ends. Germline loops: CDR1 MNHEY, CDR2 SVGAGI. The CDR3 has 13 amino acids. CDR3 coding DNA: TGTGCCAGCATCACCAACAGCGGGGAGACCCAGTACTTC. Amino acids: CASITNSGETQYF.

The V call is TRBV7-9, the J call TRBJ1-1, with TRBD1 as a possible D gene (5 bases). CDR3 length equals 16 residues. Germline CDR1 is SEHNR and CDR2 is FQNEAQ (reference sequence). V lost 6 bases, J lost 2 bases, and 19 bases lay in between. CDR3 residues: CASRGPLGPPNTEAFF. CDR3 nucleotide sequence: TGTGCCAGCAGGGGGCCTTTGGGGCCCCCTAACACTGAAGCTTTCTTT.

As to this clone: Different DNA sequences within this sample yield the same CDR3. V usage is TRBV9 and J usage is TRBJ1-1, with 9 bases identical to TRBD1. CDR3 size: 15 residues. Germline CDR1 reads SGDLS; CDR2 reads YYNGEE. J lost 8 bases, V lost 4 bases, and 12 bases had no gene match. The CDR3 DNA sequence: TGTGCCAGCAGCCGAACCCGGACAGGGGTCTCCGAAGCTTTCTTT. Its translation is CASSRTRTGVSEAFF.

This rearrangement joins TRBV21-1 to TRBJ2-2; TRBD1 is the table's D call and was not checked against the DNA. TRBV21-1 is assigned pseudogene status. The CDR3 consists of 15 residues. DNA of the CDR3: TGTGCCAGCAGATTTACAGGGATTTTGACCGGGGAGCTGTTTTTT. Translation: CASRFTGILTGELFF.

In its sample, this clone was seen once. An end of the junction differs from the germline gene, which may be a read error. The rearrangement uses TRBV19 and TRBJ2-2; a weak D match, TRBD1 (6 bases). The length of the CDR3 is 16 residues. CDR1 LNHDA and CDR2 SQIVND come from the germline V gene (reference sequence). CDR3 DNA sequence: TGTGCCAGCAGTAAGGGGCCAGGGGCTAACACCGGGGAGCTGTTTTTT. Amino acids: CASSKGPGANTGELFF.

This chain joins TRBV7-2 and TRBJ2-7, with 7 positions matching TRBD2. The V segment lost 4 bases and the J segment 0 bases; nucleotides outside the gene matches: 18. This CDR3 has 19 amino acids. Per germline, CDR1 SGHTA and CDR2 FQGNSA. The CDR3 sequence: CASSSPRGGGGRSSYEQYF. CDR3 in DNA: TGTGCCAGCAGCTCCCCTCGGGGTGGCGGGGGTCGGAGCTCCTACGAGCAGTACTTC. Looking up the rest from reference TRBV7-2 and TRBJ2-7 gives the full variable domain: GAGVSQSPSNKVTEKGKDVELRCDPISGHTALYWYRQSLGQGLEFLIYFQGNSAPDKSGLPSDRFSAERTGGSVSTLTIQRTQQEDSAVYLCASSSPRGGGGRSSYEQYFGPGTRLTVT.

The V and J genes are TRBV27 and TRBJ2-1, with 7 positions matching TRBD1. The J segment lost 0 bases and the V segment lost 5 bases, leaving 4 bases of the junction unmatched. The CDR3 consists of 15 residues. Germline CDR1 reads MNHEY; CDR2 reads SMNVEV (reference sequence). The CDR3 region is CASSLRDSSYNEQFF. CDR3 nucleotide sequence: TGTGCCAGCAGTCTCCGGGACAGCTCCTACAATGAGCAGTTCTTC.

The chain employs TRBV7-2 and TRBJ1-1, with 9 bases identical to TRBD1. Germline lookup yields CDR1 SGHTA and CDR2 FQGNSA. Losses at the gene ends were 5 bases for V and 1 base for J; bases not matched to a gene: 5. This CDR3 comprises 15 residues. The CDR3 spells CASSRMGQGNTEAFF. The CDR3 nucleotides are TGTGCCAGCAGCCGTATGGGACAGGGGAACACTGAAGCTTTCTTT.

The V call is TRBV7-3, the J call TRBJ2-2, with 9 bases lining up with TRBD1. Germline-derived CDR1 and CDR2 are SGHTA and FQGTGA. The CDR3 spans 15 residues. The V and J ends lost 1 base and 7 bases, in that order; junction bases with no gene match: 4. The CDR3 DNA sequence: TGTGCCAGCAGCTTAAAAGGACAGGGGATCGGGGAGCTGTTTTTT. This codes for CASSLKGQGIGELFF.

The chain recombines TRBV18 with TRBJ2-5; maybe TRBD1 (5 bases). The V end was cut by 4 bases, the J end by 2 bases, with 8 bases between. The length of the CDR3 is 13 residues. Germline V CDR1 and CDR2: KGHSH, LQKENI. CDR3 sequence reads: CASSLQGQETQYF. In DNA form, the CDR3 reads TGTGCCAGCTCACTTCAGGGTCAAGAGACCCAGTACTTC.

The V gene is TRBV6-1, the J gene TRBJ2-3; D remains unclear. Trimming stripped 7 bases from V and 2 bases from J, with 4 bases between. In germline, CDR1 is MNHNS, CDR2 SASEGT. The CDR3 consists of 11 residues. The CDR3 DNA follows: TGTGCCAGCACCTTCACAGATACGCAGTATTTT. Its protein product is CASTFTDTQYF.